This TCR beta chain was recorded in a study of T cells in Graves' hyperthyroidism and ophthalmopathy. Template material for amplifying TCR beta CDR3 regions consisted of RNA transcripts. Carried out on the TCR CDR3, a first-round RT-PCR used the HTBI primer set. TCRdb recomputed calls from the multiplex PCR reads with MiXCR, one row per CDR3 protein. Seen here are about 600,000 distinct CDR3 sequences, more than 15% observed once, and the top ten hold approximately 3.5%. With 4 bases clipped from V and 3 bases from J, the junction kept 4 bases outside the gene matches. The germline CDR1 and CDR2 sequences are MGHRA and YSYEKL. The CDR3 is 16 amino acids.

Sequenced input: blood. This chain uses TRBV4-1 with TRBJ2-1, with TRBD2 matching 12 bases. This TCR derives from a woman in her forties with Graves' ophthalmopathy. The CDR3 sequence is CASSRLGLAGYNEQFF. CDR3 in DNA: TGCGCCAGCAGCCGGTTGGGACTAGCGGGCTACAATGAGCAGTTCTTC.